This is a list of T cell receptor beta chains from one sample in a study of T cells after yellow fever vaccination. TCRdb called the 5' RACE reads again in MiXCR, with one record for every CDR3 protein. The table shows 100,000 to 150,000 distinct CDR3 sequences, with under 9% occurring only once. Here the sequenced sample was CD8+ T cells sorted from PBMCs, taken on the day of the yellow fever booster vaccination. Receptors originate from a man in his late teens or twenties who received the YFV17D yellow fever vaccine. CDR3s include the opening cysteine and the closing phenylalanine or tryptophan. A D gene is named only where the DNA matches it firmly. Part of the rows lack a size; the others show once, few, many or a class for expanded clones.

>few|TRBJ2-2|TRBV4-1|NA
TGCGCCAGCAGCCAAGGACAGGGAGGTATGGCCGGGGAGCTGTTTTTT
CASSQGQGGMAGELFF
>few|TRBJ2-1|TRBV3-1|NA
TGTGCCAGCAGCCAGGGGGAGAGCTCCTACAATGAGCAGTTCTTC
CASSQGESSYNEQFF
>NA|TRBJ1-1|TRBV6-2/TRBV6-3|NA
TGTGCCAGCAGTTACTCGATGGGCGCTGAAGCTTTCTTT
CASSYSMGAEAFF
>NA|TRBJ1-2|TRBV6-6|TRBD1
TGTGCCAGCAGTTACCGGGACAGCGGCTATGGCTACACCTTC
CASSYRDSGYGYTF
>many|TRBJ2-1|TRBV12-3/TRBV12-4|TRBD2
TGTGCCAGCAGCGGTGGCGGGGGGCCCGGGAATGAGCAGTTCTTC
CASSGGGGPGNEQFF
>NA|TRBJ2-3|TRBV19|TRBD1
TGTGCCAGTAGTAAAACAGGGGCCGTTTCGGATACGCAGTATTTT
CASSKTGAVSDTQYF
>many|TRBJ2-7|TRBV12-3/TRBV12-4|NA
TGTGCCAGCAGTTCTAGGGGAGAGGTAGGGTTCTCCGAGCAGTACTTC
CASSSRGEVGFSEQYF
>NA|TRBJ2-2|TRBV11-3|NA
TGTGCCAGCAGCTTAGGAGGGGCTGTAGGCGGGGAGCTGTTTTTT
CASSLGGAVGGELFF
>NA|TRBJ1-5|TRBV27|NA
TGTGCCAGCAGTTTGAGAGTGGACGGTCAGCCCCAGCATTTT
CASSLRVDGQPQHF
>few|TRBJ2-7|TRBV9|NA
TGTGCCAGCAGCGCAGGGTACCAGAGCTACGAGCAGTACTTC
CASSAGYQSYEQYF
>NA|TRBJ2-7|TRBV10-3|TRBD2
TGTGCCATCAGCGCCGGACTAGCGGGGGACCACGAGCAGTACTTC
CAISAGLAGDHEQYF
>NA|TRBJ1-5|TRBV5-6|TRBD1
TGTGCCAGCAGTTCGACAGGGTCGGCCCAGCCCCAGCATTTT
CASSSTGSAQPQHF
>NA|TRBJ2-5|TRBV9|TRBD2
TGTGCCAGCAGCCCCCAGCGGGGTGGGGAGACCCAGTACTTC
CASSPQRGGETQYF
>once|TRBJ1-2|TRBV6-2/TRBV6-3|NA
TGTGCCAGCAGTTACTCGACTGCAAACTATGGCTACACCTTC
CASSYSTANYGYTF
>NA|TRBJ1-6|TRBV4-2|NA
TGTGCCAGCAGCCAAGAAAGGGCAGTAAAGAATTCACCCCTCCACTTT
CASSQERAVKNSPLHF
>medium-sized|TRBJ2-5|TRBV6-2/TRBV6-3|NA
TGTGCCAGCAGTGCCGGCACCAGTGATCAAGAGACCCAGTACTTC
CASSAGTSDQETQYF